This T cell receptor beta chain stems from a study of T cell changes during pregnancy in multiple sclerosis. Trimming took off 2 bases at V and 4 bases at J, with 20 bases between the two ends. This CDR3 spans 17 amino acids. Germline V gene lookup returns CDR1 KGHSH and CDR2 LQKENI. The assay was immunoSEQ multiplex PCR, and TCRdb's table has in-frame clones only and misses some. The profile shows 85,000 to 120,000 clones, roughly nine tenths of them singletons. This receptor was taken from a female donor with multiple sclerosis, enrolled in a pregnancy study. The rearrangement links TRBV18 to TRBJ1-1; no firm D call. Sequences were derived from peripheral blood, sampled before pregnancy. The CDR3 is CASSPGVDPGVGTEAFF. The DNA of the CDR3 is TGTGCCAGCTCACCAGGGGTGGACCCCGGGGTGGGCACTGAAGCTTTCTTT.